The 28 T cell receptor beta chains reported below all come from one sample, sequenced in a study of cytomegalovirus exposure and HLA in healthy donors. Primers for the PCR totalled 60 Vbeta and 13 Jbeta. Data came from immunoSEQ multiplex PCR; TCRdb stores just in-frame clones and leaves some out. The sample consists of around 200,000 clones, over 65% of them appearing once. The sample taken for sequencing was PBMCs. These receptors were taken from a woman aged 55-69 years in good health and CMV-seropositive.

V and J are TRBV5-4 and TRBJ2-5; possibly TRBD1 for D (5 bases). The J call may be incorrect, as the DNA end agrees better with TRBJ2-7. The CDR3 consists of 13 residues. Germline V gene sequence: CDR1 SGHNT, CDR2 YYREEE (reference sequence). For the CDR3, the DNA is TGTGCCGGTCGAAGCCAGGGCTCCTACGAGCAGTACTTC. Its protein product is CAGRSQGSYEQYF.

The chain has TRBV5-1 and TRBJ2-7; 9 bases align to TRBD1. V dropped 3 bases and J dropped 4; count of bases not matched to a gene: 17. The length of the CDR3 is 18 residues. Germline V gene data show CDR1 as SGHRS and CDR2 as YFSETQ. The CDR3 DNA is TGCGCCAGCAGCTGGGGAGGCCAGGGACAGGGTGCTCGGTACGAGCAGTACTTC. Translation gives CASSWGGQGQGARYEQYF.

In its sample, this clone was seen once. This chain links TRBV6-5 with TRBJ1-5; the D is unclear. Trimming took off 7 bases at V and 1 base at J, with 11 bases between the two ends. CDR1 and CDR2 from the germline V gene are MNHEY and SVGAGI. The CDR3 has 14 residues. As DNA, the CDR3 is TGTGCCAGCAACTTACGAAGAAGCAATCAGCCCCAGCATTTT. Translating gives CASNLRRSNQPQHF.

This clone has a single count. Other DNA sequences of this sample code for an identical CDR3. The chain uses TRBV5-1 and TRBJ1-5; D gene unclear. The CDR3 contains 13 residues. Trimming left V 5 bases short and J 0 bases short, with 6 bases between. CDR1 is SGHRS and CDR2 is YFSETQ in the germline V gene. The CDR3 sequence: CASRTDSNQPQHF. In DNA form, the CDR3 reads TGCGCCAGCAGAACAGATAGCAATCAGCCCCAGCATTTT.

This clone has more than one count but fewer than ten. The chain uses TRBV2 and TRBJ2-3; TRBD2 might be the D (6 bases). Germline CDR1 is SNHLY and CDR2 is FYNNEI. This CDR3 has 13 amino acids. Trimming removed 8 bases at V and 2 bases at J, with 11 bases between. CDR3 nucleotide sequence: TGTGCCAGCTGGGGGAGGTCCACAGATACGCAGTATTTT. Amino acid sequence: CASWGRSTDTQYF.

V usage is TRBV7-9 and J usage is TRBJ2-6, with a possible D match to TRBD2 (5 bases). CDR3 length: 17 amino acids. The V end was cut by 5 bases, the J end by 0 bases, with 14 bases between. Germline CDR1 reads SEHNR; CDR2 reads FQNEAQ (reference sequence). CDR3 residues: CASSRYSESSGANVLTF. CDR3 in DNA: TGTGCCAGCAGCCGTTATAGCGAGAGCTCTGGGGCCAACGTCCTGACTTTC.

The chain uses TRBV5-3 and TRBJ2-1, with 10 bases matching TRBD1. TRBV5-3 is an ORF; its function is uncertain. The CDR3 runs 13 residues. With V trimmed by 5 bases and J by 7 bases, 3 bases remained unmatched. CDR3 nucleotides: TGTGCCAGAAGTTGGGACAGGGGAAATGAGCAGTTCTTC. Protein sequence: CARSWDRGNEQFF.

This clone was found a few times. The chain employs TRBV7-6 and TRBJ1-5, with D perhaps TRBD1 (6 bases). The CDR3 length is 15 residues. V lost 5 bases and J 0 bases, leaving 11 bases between the germline ends. Per the germline V gene, CDR1 is SGHVS and CDR2 is FNYEAQ. The CDR3 protein is CASSTGQSSNQPQHF. CDR3 coding DNA: TGTGCCAGCAGCACCGGACAGTCTAGCAATCAGCCCCAGCATTTT.

The chain carries TRBV4-1 and TRBJ2-5, with a weak D call TRBD2 (5 bases). CDR3 length equals 15 residues. Germline CDR1 MGHRA, CDR2 YSYEKL. V was cut by 3 bases and J by 9 bases, with 20 bases left in between. The CDR3 DNA reads TGCGCCAGCAGCCACAGACGATTTCATCGGGGATCCCAGTACTTC. This sequence encodes CASSHRRFHRGSQYF.

This clone was observed a single time. This sequence joins TRBV19 and TRBJ2-1; 7 bases are shared with TRBD2. CDR3 length: 14 amino acids. In germline, CDR1 is LNHDA, CDR2 SQIVND (reference sequence). V shed 4 bases and J 3 bases; nucleotides not matched to a gene: 3. CDR3 amino acids: CASSSGRDYNEQFF. The CDR3 DNA sequence: TGTGCCAGTAGTAGTGGGAGGGACTACAATGAGCAGTTCTTC.

The chain combines TRBV2 with TRBJ2-7; D gene unclear. The CDR3 is 11 residues long. The V gene's germline CDR1 is SNHLY and CDR2 FYNNEI. The V end lost 6 bases, the J end lost 3 bases, and 6 bases lay between the germline ends. In DNA form, the CDR3 reads TGTGCCAGCAGCCCAGTCTACGAGCAGTACTTC. Protein product: CASSPVYEQYF.

The chain carries TRBV4-1 and TRBJ2-2; 8 bases map to TRBD1. The germline CDR1 and CDR2 sequences are MGHRA and YSYEKL. Trimming cost V 4 bases and J 1 base; bases outside gene matches: 5. This CDR3 region has 16 residues. CDR3 nucleotides: TGCGCCAGCAGCCTAGTGACAGGGGTGAACACCGGGGAGCTGTTTTTT. As protein: CASSLVTGVNTGELFF.

The chain links TRBV5-1 to TRBJ2-6; D is uncertain. CDR3 size: 15 residues. Germline V CDR1 and CDR2: SGHRS, YFSETQ. The V and J ends lost 4 bases and 4 bases respectively, with 12 bases between them. CDR3 sequence: CASSRDMSGANVLTF. The CDR3 nucleotides are TGCGCCAGCAGCCGCGACATGTCGGGGGCCAACGTCCTGACTTTC.

The rearrangement joins TRBV5-4 to TRBJ2-1; tentatively, D is TRBD1 (6 bases). V was clipped by 2 bases and J by 5 bases, with 8 bases between them. The CDR3 runs 13 residues. Germline V gene data show CDR1 as SGHNT and CDR2 as YYREEE (reference sequence). CDR3 nucleotides: TGTGCCAGCAGCTTCGGACAGAACAATGAGCAGTTCTTC. Translated, it gives CASSFGQNNEQFF. The complete variable domain, with remaining parts taken from reference TRBV5-4 and TRBJ2-1, reads ETGVTQSPTHLIKTRGQQVTLRCSSQSGHNTVSWYQQALGQGPQFIFQYYREEENGRGNFPPRFSGLQFPNYSSELNVNALELDDSALYLCASSFGQNNEQFFGPGTRLTVL.

This chain links TRBV28 with TRBJ1-6, with 10 bases identical to TRBD1. The germline V gene has CDR1 MDHEN and CDR2 SYDVKM. Trimming removed 6 bases from V and 9 bases from J; junction bases left unmatched: 14. The CDR3 runs 17 residues. CDR3 DNA: TGTGCCAGCAGACTCCTGACAGGGGGCTCCTCCCGTTCACCCCTCCACTTT. Protein product: CASRLLTGGSSRSPLHF.

The chain is built from TRBV6-5 and TRBJ1-6; no clear D. CDR3 length: 15 residues. With 5 bases removed from V and 4 bases from J, the gap between germline ends came to 12 bases. Looked up from germline, CDR1 is MNHEY and CDR2 is SVGAGI. CDR3 bases: TGTGCCAGCAGTACCCAGGCAGCTTATAATTCACCCCTCCACTTT. It is translated as CASSTQAAYNSPLHF.

This clone was counted only a few times. The chain joins TRBV7-9 to TRBJ1-5; D remains ambiguous. Per the germline V gene, CDR1 is SEHNR and CDR2 is FQNEAQ (reference sequence). This CDR3 region has 12 residues. The germline V and J ends were trimmed by 5 bases and 0 bases, with 2 bases remaining between them. In nucleotides, the CDR3 is TGTGCCAGCAGCCGTAGCAATCAGCCCCAGCATTTT. This gives the protein CASSRSNQPQHF.

The chain couples TRBV30 to TRBJ1-6; no firm D call. CDR1 is GTSNPN, CDR2 SVGIG, per germline (reference sequence). CDR3 size: 13 residues. V was cut by 8 bases and J by 5 bases, with 13 bases left in between. This CDR3 is CARRTGNNSPLHF. The CDR3 DNA sequence: TGTGCCAGACGGACGGGGAATAATTCACCCCTCCACTTT.

CDR3 bases: TGTGCCAGCAGTTTATCCCGGGAGAGCTATGGCTACACCTTC. Protein: CASSLSRESYGYTF. V usage is TRBV27 and J usage is TRBJ1-2; no clear D. This CDR3 region has 14 residues. V was pared by 0 bases and J by 4 bases, with 9 bases between. In germline, CDR1 is MNHEY, CDR2 SMNVEV (reference sequence).

V and J are TRBV6-1 and TRBJ2-3; 8 nucleotides match TRBD2. Germline loops: CDR1 MNHNS, CDR2 SASEGT. The CDR3 sequence is 15 residues long. V lost 5 bases to trimming and J lost 0 bases; unmatched junction nucleotides: 4. CDR3 sequence: CASSRLATSTDTQYF. CDR3 coding DNA: TGTGCCAGCAGTCGACTAGCGACTAGCACAGATACGCAGTATTTT.

In its sample, this clone was seen once. The chain has TRBV6-6 and TRBJ2-5; TRBD1 might be the D (6 bases). The length of the CDR3 is 15 residues. Germline values: CDR1 MNHNY, CDR2 SVGAGI (reference sequence). V was shortened by 5 bases and J by 5 bases, with 18 bases between the two germline ends. The CDR3 DNA is TGTGCCAGCAGTAGAGAAGCTTGGACAGTTGAGACCCAGTACTTC. Translation gives CASSREAWTVETQYF.

This sequence joins TRBV5-7 and TRBJ1-4, with a possible D match to TRBD1 (5 bases). Being an ORF, TRBV5-7 has a function that is uncertain. V was pared by 4 bases and J by 4 bases, with 23 bases between. The CDR3 is 18 amino acids. The CDR3 reads CASSLRDRGRGYNEKLFF. The CDR3 DNA sequence: TGTGCCAGCAGCCTGCGGGACCGAGGTCGGGGATATAATGAAAAACTGTTTTTT.

V gene TRBV7-9 combines with J gene TRBJ1-1; no clear D gene. The V and J ends lost 3 bases and 2 bases respectively, with 10 bases between them. The CDR3 runs 14 residues. CDR1 is SEHNR, CDR2 FQNEAQ, per germline (reference sequence). CDR3 loop: CASSLGRANTEAFF. CDR3 DNA: TGTGCCAGCAGCTTGGGGAGAGCAAACACTGAAGCTTTCTTT. The whole variable domain, filled in from reference TRBV7-9 and TRBJ1-1, reads DTGVSQNPRHKITKRGQNVTFRCDPISEHNRLYWYRQTLGQGPEFLTYFQNEAQLEKSRLLSDRFSAERPKGSFSTLEIQRTEQGDSAMYLCASSLGRANTEAFFGQGTRLTVV.

The chain joins TRBV6-1 to TRBJ1-4, with a possible D match to TRBD1 (5 bases). V was shortened by 4 bases and J by 0 bases, with 12 bases between the two germline ends. Germline assignment: CDR1 MNHNS and CDR2 SASEGT. The CDR3 runs to 16 residues. In DNA form, the CDR3 reads TGTGCCAGCAGTGCCCCAGACAGCGCAACTAATGAAAAACTGTTTTTT. As protein: CASSAPDSATNEKLFF.

The chain couples TRBV5-1 to TRBJ2-1, with 9 bases matching TRBD2. The CDR3 runs to 15 residues. V lost 4 bases to trimming and J lost 4 bases; unmatched junction nucleotides: 6. The germline V gene has CDR1 SGHRS and CDR2 YFSETQ. CDR3: CASSPGTSSYNEQFF. The CDR3 region has the DNA TGCGCCAGCAGCCCCGGGACTAGCTCGTACAATGAGCAGTTCTTC.

On this clone: Compared with germline, one end of the junction differs, possibly owing to a read error. The DNA of the CDR3 is TGTGCCAGCTCTCCACGACAGACCACTGAAGCTTTCTTT. The encoded protein is CASSPRQTTEAFF. The chain couples TRBV18 to TRBJ1-1, with D possibly matching TRBD1 (5 bases). There are 13 residues in the CDR3. Germline CDR1 KGHSH, CDR2 LQKENI.

The CDR3 DNA sequence: TGTGCCAGCAGTCCGACTAGCGGGAGTATGTACGAGCAGTACTTC. Translating gives CASSPTSGSMYEQYF. The genes are TRBV6-5 and TRBJ2-7; TRBD2 matches at 12 bases. The J segment lost 4 bases and the V segment lost 5 bases, leaving 6 bases of the junction unmatched. The CDR3 is made up of 15 amino acids. Per the germline V gene, CDR1 is MNHEY and CDR2 is SVGAGI.

This clone was seen more than once but under ten times. Different DNA sequences within this sample yield the same CDR3. V gene TRBV5-1 combines with J gene TRBJ1-1; a possible D gene is TRBD1 (6 bases). Trimming cost V 0 bases and J 1 base, with 7 bases left between them. CDR3 length: 14 amino acids. Looked up from germline, CDR1 is SGHRS and CDR2 is YFSETQ. CDR3 residues: CASSLDRANTEAFF. CDR3 in DNA: TGCGCCAGCAGCTTGGACAGGGCGAACACTGAAGCTTTCTTT.